This is a list of T cell receptor beta chains from one sample in a study of T cell changes during pregnancy in multiple sclerosis. TCRdb's copy holds only in-frame clones and misses some; the assay was immunoSEQ multiplex PCR. The sample carries some 20,000 clones, 70% to 90% recorded once. The starting material was CD4+ T cells from peripheral blood mononuclear cells, obtained in the first trimester of pregnancy. All receptors derive from a female donor in good health, enrolled as a control in a pregnancy study. Both conserved end residues are part of each CDR3. The D gene is left open where the match is weak. Only some rows state a clone size, as once, few, many or a class for expanded clones.

clone_size j_call v_call d_call cdr3_aa cdr3_nt
once TRBJ1-2 TRBV4-2 - CASSQDPGAGYTF TGTGCCAGCAGCCAAGATCCAGGGGCAGGCTACACCTTC
- TRBJ2-1 TRBV14 TRBD2 CASSRRTSDSYNEQFF TGTGCCAGCAGCCGACGGACTAGCGATTCCTACAATGAGCAGTTCTTC
few TRBJ1-1 TRBV4-1 - CASSQARLTNTEAFF TGCGCCAGCAGCCAAGCCAGACTGACGAACACTGAAGCTTTCTTT
- TRBJ1-3 TRBV5-4 - CASSLEGGDSSGNTIYF TGTGCCAGCAGCTTGGAAGGGGGGGACTCATCTGGAAACACCATATATTTT
- TRBJ2-7 TRBV21-1 - CASSKRVRESYEQYF TGTGCCAGCAGCAAACGGGTCCGGGAATCCTACGAGCAGTACTTC
- TRBJ1-1 TRBV13 TRBD1 CASSFTGATEAFF TGTGCCAGCAGCTTTACAGGGGCCACTGAAGCTTTCTTT
- TRBJ1-4 TRBV18 TRBD1 CASSPLPTGVTEKLFF TGTGCCAGCTCACCACTCCCGACAGGGGTAACGGAAAAACTGTTTTTT
- TRBJ2-1 TRBV18 TRBD2 CASSPGLAGVGWYEQFF TGTGCCAGCTCACCAGGGCTAGCGGGAGTTGGTTGGTATGAGCAGTTCTTC
- TRBJ1-5 TRBV6-6 TRBD1 CASSGTGRQPQHF TGTGCCAGCAGTGGGACAGGGCGACAGCCCCAGCATTTT
- TRBJ1-4 TRBV15 TRBD1 CATSRGDRGEKLFF TGTGCCACCAGCAGAGGGGACAGGGGTGAAAAACTGTTTTTT
- TRBJ2-5 TRBV9 TRBD1 CASSPRDSLQETQYF TGTGCCAGCAGCCCCCGGGACAGCCTCCAAGAGACCCAGTACTTC
- TRBJ2-5 TRBV15 - CATSRDPGETQYF TGTGCCACCAGCAGAGATCCCGGAGAGACCCAGTACTTC
- TRBJ2-7 TRBV4-1 - CASSQGETYEQYF TGCGCCAGCAGCCAAGGGGAGACCTACGAGCAGTACTTC
- TRBJ1-5 TRBV18 - CASSPSSVQPQHF TGTGCCAGCTCTCCTTCGTCGGTTCAGCCCCAGCATTTT
- TRBJ1-1 TRBV18 - CASSRLGANTEAFF TGTGCCAGCTCACGGCTGGGGGCCAACACTGAAGCTTTCTTT
few TRBJ1-6 TRBV6-5 - CASSYLDTRSPLHF TGTGCCAGCAGTTATCTGGACACTCGATCACCCCTCCACTTT
- TRBJ2-7 TRBV30 - CAWREGPSGEQYF TGTGCCTGGAGGGAGGGGCCAAGCGGGGAGCAGTACTTC
- TRBJ1-4 TRBV5-4 - CASSVDSPTTNEKLFF TGTGCCAGCAGCGTGGACAGCCCCACAACTAATGAAAAACTGTTTTTT
- TRBJ2-2 TRBV18 - CASSPRLGELFF TGTGCCAGCTCACCACGGCTCGGGGAGCTGTTTTTT
- TRBJ2-2 TRBV18 TRBD1 CASSPRQGADTGELFF TGTGCCAGCTCACCGAGACAGGGGGCTGACACCGGGGAGCTGTTTTTT
- TRBJ2-1 TRBV7-8 TRBD1 CASSGTGYNEQFF TGTGCCAGCAGCGGGACAGGGTACAATGAGCAGTTCTTC
once TRBJ1-3 TRBV25-1 TRBD1 CASRNRGGNGNTIYF TGTGCCAGCAGGAACAGGGGGGGAAACGGAAACACCATATATTTT
- TRBJ2-2 TRBV9 TRBD2 CASSVEASGANTGELFF TGTGCCAGCAGCGTAGAGGCTAGCGGGGCGAACACCGGGGAGCTGTTTTTT
- TRBJ2-1 TRBV6-5 - CASSVDRSSYNEQFF TGTGCCAGCAGTGTAGACAGGAGCTCCTACAATGAGCAGTTCTTC
- TRBJ1-1 TRBV29-1 TRBD1 CSVVGGPGQGAEAFF TGCAGCGTTGTGGGGGGGCCGGGACAGGGGGCTGAAGCTTTCTTT
once TRBJ2-2 TRBV25-1 - CASSEPIGRGPGTGELFF TGTGCCAGCAGTGAACCAATCGGGAGGGGGCCTGGCACCGGGGAGCTGTTTTTT
- TRBJ2-2 TRBV7-2 - CASSLLKNTGELFF TGTGCCAGCAGCCTACTAAAGAACACCGGGGAGCTGTTTTTT
- TRBJ1-1 TRBV5-1 - CASSQKTVNTEAFF TGCGCCAGCAGCCAGAAGACAGTGAACACTGAAGCTTTCTTT
- TRBJ1-5 TRBV6-1 TRBD1 CASSESGGPNQPQHF TGTGCCAGCAGTGAATCAGGGGGACCCAATCAGCCCCAGCATTTT
- TRBJ2-2 TRBV5-1 - CASSLSRREAGELFF TGCGCCAGCAGCTTGAGCCGGAGAGAGGCCGGGGAGCTGTTTTTT
- TRBJ2-1 TRBV18 TRBD2 CASSQSGSSFNEQFF TGTGCCAGCTCCCAAAGCGGGAGTAGTTTCAATGAGCAGTTCTTC
- TRBJ2-5 TRBV27 - CASSTLGANQETQYF TGTGCCAGCTCCACTCTGGGGGCCAACCAAGAGACCCAGTACTTC
- TRBJ2-2 TRBV4-3 TRBD2 CASSRTGTSGFANTGELFF TGCGCCAGCAGCCGAACCGGGACTAGCGGGTTCGCGAACACCGGGGAGCTGTTTTTT
- TRBJ2-7 TRBV5-1 TRBD1 CASSLAGTGSYEQYF TGCGCCAGCAGCTTGGCCGGGACAGGCTCCTACGAGCAGTACTTC
- TRBJ1-1 TRBV10-3 TRBD1 CATTGTGEAFF TGTGCCACAACAGGGACAGGTGAAGCTTTCTTT
once TRBJ1-3 TRBV5-6 TRBD1 CASSALTGVPGNTIYF TGTGCCAGCAGCGCCCTGACAGGGGTACCTGGAAACACCATATATTTT
- TRBJ2-1 TRBV15 TRBD2 CATSRDNLASGGNEQFF TGTGCCACCAGCAGAGATAATCTGGCTAGCGGGGGAAATGAGCAGTTCTTC
- TRBJ2-1 TRBV15 TRBD1 CATSGDRGPNEQFF TGTGCCACCAGCGGAGACAGGGGGCCGAATGAGCAGTTCTTC
- TRBJ2-2 TRBV7-2 TRBD1 CASSHSQGVGGELFF TGTGCCAGCAGCCATTCTCAGGGGGTAGGCGGGGAGCTGTTTTTT
once TRBJ1-1 TRBV11-2 - CATLQGSKEAFF TGTGCCACCCTACAGGGATCGAAGGAAGCTTTCTTT
- TRBJ2-1 TRBV27 TRBD2 CASTLRPQLAGERNEQFF TGTGCCAGCACCCTCAGGCCCCAACTAGCGGGAGAGCGCAATGAGCAGTTCTTC
- TRBJ2-7 TRBV7-2 TRBD1 CASSLGGQGPEQYF TGTGCCAGCAGCTTAGGGGGACAGGGGCCCGAGCAGTACTTC
- TRBJ2-1 TRBV19 - CASSIPGNEQFF TGTGCCAGTAGTATTCCGGGGAATGAGCAGTTCTTC
- TRBJ2-7 TRBV6-1 TRBD2 CASSAQPLAEIKEQYF TGTGCCAGCAGTGCACAGCCCCTAGCGGAAATTAAGGAGCAGTACTTC
- TRBJ1-2 TRBV4-2 - CASSHGWNGYTF TGTGCCAGCAGCCACGGGTGGAATGGCTACACCTTC
- TRBJ2-3 TRBV9 - CASSVEAGRFDTQYF TGTGCCAGCAGCGTAGAGGCAGGGAGGTTTGATACGCAGTATTTT
once TRBJ1-5 TRBV7-2 - CASSLWTGDQPQHF TGTGCCAGCAGCTTATGGACGGGGGACCAGCCCCAGCATTTT
- TRBJ1-2 TRBV5-4 - CASSLVAGNNYGYTF TGTGCCAGCAGCTTGGTGGCAGGGAATAACTATGGCTACACCTTC